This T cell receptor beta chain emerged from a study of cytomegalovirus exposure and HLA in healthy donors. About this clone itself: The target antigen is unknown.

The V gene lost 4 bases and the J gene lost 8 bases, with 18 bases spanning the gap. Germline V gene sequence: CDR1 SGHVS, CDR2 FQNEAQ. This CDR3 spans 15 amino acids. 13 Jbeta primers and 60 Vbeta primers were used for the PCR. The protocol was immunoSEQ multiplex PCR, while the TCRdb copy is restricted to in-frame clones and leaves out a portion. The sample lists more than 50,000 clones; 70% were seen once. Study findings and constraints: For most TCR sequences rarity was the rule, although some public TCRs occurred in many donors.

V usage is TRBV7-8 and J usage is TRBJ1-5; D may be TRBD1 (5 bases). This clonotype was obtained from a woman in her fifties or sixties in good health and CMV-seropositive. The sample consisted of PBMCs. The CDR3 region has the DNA TGTGCCAGCAGCTACACGACAGTTGCGGGAAAGCCCCAGCATTTT. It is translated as CASSYTTVAGKPQHF. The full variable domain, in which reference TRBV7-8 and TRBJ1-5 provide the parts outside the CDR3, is GAGVSQSPRYKVAKRGQDVALRCDPISGHVSLFWYQQALGQGPEFLTYFQNEAQLDKSGLPSDRFFAERPEGSVSTLKIQRTQQEDSAVYLCASSYTTVAGKPQHFGDGTRLSIL.